The next 29 T cell receptor beta chains were all read from a single sample in a study of control samples from healthy donors and cancer patients. The protocol was immunoSEQ multiplex PCR, while the TCRdb copy is restricted to in-frame clones and leaves out a portion. The table has about 17,000 clones, about 88% seen once; the top ten hold 32%. Material: PBMCs. These receptors all stem from a man aged 60-69 years with head and neck cancer.

This clone was detected a few times. J is TRBJ1-2 and V is TRBV3-1 (or the pseudogene TRBV3-2); D might be TRBD1 (5 bases). The CDR3 runs 13 residues. V lost 1 base and J lost 7, with 10 bases in between. Germline V CDR1 and CDR2: LGHDT, YNNKEL (reference sequence). The CDR3 DNA is TGTGCCAGCAGCCAAGGCAGGACATCTGGCTACACCTTC. This codes for CASSQGRTSGYTF.

CDR3 residues: CASSVSGRGGTEAFF. CDR3 DNA sequence: TGTGCCAGCAGTGTTTCGGGCAGGGGAGGCACTGAAGCTTTCTTT. The chain is built from TRBV2 and TRBJ1-1, with a tentative D call TRBD1 (6 bases). The CDR3 contains 15 residues. V lost 4 bases and J lost 4, with 16 bases in between. Germline CDR1 SNHLY, CDR2 FYNNEI.

This clone was observed a single time. This chain links TRBV24-1 with TRBJ2-2; D is uncertain. V lost 6 bases and J lost 2, with 9 bases in between. This CDR3 has 14 residues. The germline V gene encodes CDR1 KGHDR and CDR2 SFDVKD. Written as DNA, the CDR3 is TGTGCCACCAGTCACGGTCGAAACACCGGGGAGCTGTTTTTT. It encodes CATSHGRNTGELFF.

This chain links TRBV18 with TRBJ1-1, with a tentative D call TRBD1 (5 bases). The CDR3 extends over 13 amino acids. CDR1 and CDR2 (germline): KGHSH, LQKENI. Trimming cost V 2 bases and J 6 bases, with 10 bases left between them. The DNA of the CDR3 is TGTGCCAGCTCACCATCAAGGGGCCCTGAAGCTTTCTTT. Its protein product is CASSPSRGPEAFF.

V usage is TRBV5-1 and J usage is TRBJ2-7, with TRBD2 as a possible D gene (7 bases). V was shortened by 3 bases and J by 4 bases, with 23 bases between the two germline ends. Germline loops: CDR1 SGHRS, CDR2 YFSETQ. This CDR3 comprises 17 residues. The CDR3 nucleotides are TGCGCCAGCAGCTCAACTATTTTCGCGGGGGCGCGGTACGAGCAGTACTTC. This translates into CASSSTIFAGARYEQYF.

The J gene is TRBJ2-5, the V gene TRBV3-1 (or the pseudogene TRBV3-2), with TRBD2 matching over 11 bases. Unmatched junction bases numbered 9, after V lost 2 bases and J lost 1 base. Germline loops: CDR1 LGHDT, CDR2 YNNKEL (reference sequence). This CDR3 has 18 residues. The CDR3 DNA reads TGTGCCAGCAGCCAACGCCCTGGGACTAGCGGTTTCCAAGAGACCCAGTACTTC. This codes for CASSQRPGTSGFQETQYF.

The chain links TRBV7-8 to TRBJ2-7; no firm D call. This CDR3 has 14 amino acids. In germline, CDR1 is SGHVS, CDR2 FQNEAQ. The V end lost 1 base, the J end lost 4 bases, and 11 bases lay between the germline ends. CDR3 sequence: CASSLVWGPYEQYF. Written as DNA, the CDR3 is TGTGCCAGCAGCTTAGTTTGGGGTCCTTACGAGCAGTACTTC. Filled out from reference TRBV7-8 and TRBJ2-7, the complete variable domain reads GAGVSQSPRYKVAKRGQDVALRCDPISGHVSLFWYQQALGQGPEFLTYFQNEAQLDKSGLPSDRFFAERPEGSVSTLKIQRTQQEDSAVYLCASSLVWGPYEQYFGPGTRLTVT.

This clone was picked up one time. The chain links TRBV7-6 to TRBJ2-2; D not certain. This CDR3 is 15 amino acids long. The V gene's germline CDR1 is SGHVS and CDR2 FNYEAQ. The germline V and J ends were trimmed by 1 base and 2 bases, with 8 bases remaining between them. CDR3 residues: CASSLGWGNTGELFF. The DNA for the CDR3 is TGTGCCAGCAGCTTAGGGTGGGGTAACACCGGGGAGCTGTTTTTT. The full variable domain, its missing parts supplied by reference TRBV7-6 and TRBJ2-2, is GAGVSQSPRYKVTKRGQDVALRCDPISGHVSLYWYRQALGQGPEFLTYFNYEAQQDKSGLPNDRFSAERPEGSISTLTIQRTEQRDSAMYRCASSLGWGNTGELFFGEGSRLTVL.

The chain has TRBV5-6 and TRBJ2-7; D uncertain. Trimming shortened V by 4 bases and J by 1 base, and 12 bases separated the two germline ends. CDR3 length: 14 amino acids. Germline lookup yields CDR1 SGHDT and CDR2 YYEEEE. The CDR3 DNA follows: TGTGCCAGCAGCCCCGCCCAGGTATCCTACGAGCAGTACTTC. Its translation is CASSPAQVSYEQYF.

This chain connects TRBV2 to TRBJ2-1, with D possibly called TRBD1 or TRBD2 (6 bases each). The V gene lost 7 bases and the J gene lost 10 bases, with 17 bases spanning the gap. The CDR3 has 13 residues. In germline, CDR1 is SNHLY, CDR2 FYNNEI. In nucleotides, the CDR3 is TGTGCCAGCACCGAATGGGGGGCAAGGGAGCAGTTCTTC. This encodes CASTEWGAREQFF.

The CDR3 nucleotides are TGTGCCTGGAGTGTACCCGTGGCCGAGAGCAATCAGCCCCAGCATTTT. The encoded protein is CAWSVPVAESNQPQHF. The chain has TRBV30 and TRBJ1-5; no firm D call. Trimming removed 0 bases from V and 1 base from J, with 13 bases in between. CDR3 length equals 16 residues. Per germline, CDR1 GTSNPN and CDR2 SVGIG (reference sequence).

This chain uses TRBV7-8 with TRBJ2-6; TRBD1 might be the D (6 bases). The CDR3 length is 18 residues. Trimming left V 6 bases short and J 2 bases short, with 20 bases between. CDR1 SGHVS and CDR2 FQNEAQ come from the germline V gene. CDR3 DNA sequence: TGTGCCAGCAGGAGTAGGGGCAGGGGAGTAACTGGGGCCAACGTCCTGACTTTC. Protein product: CASRSRGRGVTGANVLTF.

The count of this clone is one. This CDR3 is CASSQGGRRAGANTDTQYF. CDR3 DNA: TGTGCCAGCAGCCAAGGGGGGAGGCGGGCAGGGGCAAACACAGATACGCAGTATTTT. The rearrangement joins TRBV3-1 (or the pseudogene TRBV3-2) to TRBJ2-3; D might be TRBD1 or TRBD2, each matching 6 bases. Looked up from germline, CDR1 is LGHDT and CDR2 is YNNKEL (reference sequence). The CDR3 has 19 residues. V lost 1 base to trimming and J lost 2 bases, with 22 bases between them.

J is TRBJ1-1 and V is TRBV6-5, with a weak D call TRBD1 (6 bases). The germline V gene encodes CDR1 MNHEY and CDR2 SVGAGI. V dropped 4 bases and J dropped 1 base, with 10 bases sitting between them. The CDR3 length is 14 residues. The CDR3 is CASSSRGGNTEAFF. In DNA, the CDR3 is TGTGCCAGCAGTTCCCGAGGGGGGAACACTGAAGCTTTCTTT.

This sequence joins TRBV19 and TRBJ2-2; D gene uncertain. This CDR3 is built from 17 residues. The germline V gene encodes CDR1 LNHDA and CDR2 SQIVND (reference sequence). V dropped 8 bases and J dropped 2 bases, with 21 bases sitting between them. CDR3 DNA sequence: TGTGCCAGTGCGCGCGAGAAGACATCTCAAAACACCGGGGAGCTGTTTTTT. It specifies CASAREKTSQNTGELFF.

This rearrangement joins TRBV4-2 to TRBJ2-3, with TRBD2 identical over 8 bases. The CDR3 runs to 17 residues. The V gene's germline CDR1 is LGHNA and CDR2 YNFKEQ. With V trimmed by 3 bases and J by 4 bases, 12 bases remained unmatched. CDR3 in DNA: TGTGCCAGCAGCCACTTGGGGGCGGGGGGCTCGTCAGATACGCAGTATTTT. Protein product: CASSHLGAGGSSDTQYF.

The chain couples TRBV7-2 to TRBJ1-6, with D uncertain. V was pared by 5 bases and J by 7 bases, with 15 bases between. The CDR3 contains 15 residues. The germline V gene encodes CDR1 SGHTA and CDR2 FQGNSA. Written as DNA, the CDR3 is TGTGCCAGCAGCCCAGAACACAGCAAGAATTCACCCCTCCACTTT. Translation: CASSPEHSKNSPLHF.

In this sample, this clone turned up once. This CDR3 is CASSLVSPPNTDTQYF. CDR3 in DNA: TGTGCCAGCAGCTTAGTGAGTCCGCCTAACACAGATACGCAGTATTTT. This rearrangement joins TRBV7-6 to TRBJ2-3, with unresolved D. Trimming removed 1 base from V and 2 bases from J, with 13 bases in between. The CDR3 is made up of 16 amino acids. From germline, CDR1 is SGHVS and CDR2 FNYEAQ.

This chain links TRBV6-5 with TRBJ1-4; the D gene is possibly TRBD1 (5 bases). This CDR3 spans 12 amino acids. The germline V gene encodes CDR1 MNHEY and CDR2 SVGAGI. Trimming took 8 bases from V and 7 from J, leaving 11 bases between them. The CDR3 sequence: CASLGVIEKLFF. The CDR3 DNA follows: TGTGCCAGCCTAGGGGTCATTGAAAAACTGTTTTTT.

The rearrangement links TRBV19 to TRBJ1-2; 10 nucleotides line up with TRBD1. V shed 4 bases and J 8 bases; nucleotides not matched to a gene: 10. CDR3 length equals 15 residues. Germline CDR1 and CDR2: LNHDA and SQIVND (reference sequence). The CDR3 bases are TGTGCCAGTAGTAACCCGGGACAGGGGAGATTGGGCTACACCTTC. Amino acid sequence: CASSNPGQGRLGYTF.

This chain joins TRBV2 and TRBJ1-2, with a possible D match to TRBD1 (5 bases). CDR3 size: 11 residues. Trimming cost V 3 bases and J 7 bases, with 6 bases left between them. In germline, CDR1 is SNHLY, CDR2 FYNNEI. The CDR3 reads CASSDQGGYTF. CDR3 DNA: TGTGCCAGCAGTGACCAGGGTGGCTACACCTTC.

CDR3 sequence (DNA): TGTGCCAGCTCATCCCTAAGCTATAGCGGGGACCAAGAGACCCAGTACTTC. It is translated as CASSSLSYSGDQETQYF. This sequence joins TRBV18 and TRBJ2-5; 8 bases agree with TRBD2. Germline CDR1 and CDR2: KGHSH and LQKENI. The CDR3 totals 17 residues. The V gene end was trimmed by 5 bases and the J gene end by 0 bases; junction bases not matched to a gene: 11.

The rearrangement joins TRBV27 to TRBJ1-6, with TRBD1 matching over 8 bases. The V gene end was trimmed by 2 bases and the J gene end by 7 bases; junction bases not matched to a gene: 4. CDR3 length: 15 amino acids. Germline CDR1 is MNHEY and CDR2 is SMNVEV (reference sequence). The CDR3 nucleotides are TGTGCCAGCAGTTTAAGGGACAGGCCAAATTCACCCCTCCACTTT. Protein sequence: CASSLRDRPNSPLHF.

The V and J genes are TRBV27 and TRBJ1-5; unclear D gene. The CDR3 contains 13 residues. Germline V lookup: CDR1 MNHEY, CDR2 SMNVEV (reference sequence). The V end lost 2 bases, the J end lost 6 bases, and 8 bases lay between the germline ends. As DNA, the CDR3 is TGTGCCAGCAGTTTAGGGGTGGGTCAGCCCCAGCATTTT. Protein product: CASSLGVGQPQHF.

This chain joins TRBV9 and TRBJ2-1; possible D gene TRBD2, 5 bases. CDR3 size: 16 residues. In germline, CDR1 is SGDLS, CDR2 YYNGEE. V lost 0 bases to trimming and J lost 0 bases, with 10 bases between them. This CDR3 is CASSVVRADSYNEQFF. CDR3 DNA: TGTGCCAGCAGCGTAGTTAGAGCGGACTCCTACAATGAGCAGTTCTTC.

This clone has a single count. This chain links TRBV9 with TRBJ1-1, with D maybe TRBD1 (5 bases). Germline V gene lookup returns CDR1 SGDLS and CDR2 YYNGEE. This CDR3 contains 14 residues. With 3 bases removed from V and 1 base from J, the gap between germline ends came to 10 bases. CDR3 amino acids: CASSARARNTEAFF. The CDR3 nucleotides are TGTGCCAGCAGCGCCAGGGCTAGGAACACTGAAGCTTTCTTT.

V and J are TRBV12-3 or TRBV12-4 and TRBJ2-1; 7 nucleotides agree with TRBD2. CDR3 length equals 13 residues. Trimming cost V 2 bases and J 5 bases; bases outside gene matches: 0. CDR3 protein: CASSLRGDNEQFF. Written as DNA, the CDR3 is TGTGCCAGCAGTTTACGGGGGGACAATGAGCAGTTCTTC.

The chain couples TRBV11-2 to TRBJ1-2; the D is unclear. Germline-derived CDR1 and CDR2 are SGHAT and FQNNGV. The CDR3 has 14 residues. Trimming cost V 7 bases and J 7 bases, with 19 bases left between them. CDR3 DNA sequence: TGTGCCAGCAACCGCCCGGGTCGGAAAAGTGGCTACACCTTC. Protein product: CASNRPGRKSGYTF.

The gene calls are TRBV5-4 and TRBJ2-7, with D possibly matching TRBD2 (7 bases). From germline, CDR1 is SGHNT and CDR2 YYREEE (reference sequence). The CDR3 runs 14 residues. V was clipped by 2 bases and J by 2 bases, with 11 bases between them. The CDR3 loop reads CASSFWGGPYEQYF. The DNA of the CDR3 is TGTGCCAGCAGCTTTTGGGGGGGGCCCTACGAGCAGTACTTC.